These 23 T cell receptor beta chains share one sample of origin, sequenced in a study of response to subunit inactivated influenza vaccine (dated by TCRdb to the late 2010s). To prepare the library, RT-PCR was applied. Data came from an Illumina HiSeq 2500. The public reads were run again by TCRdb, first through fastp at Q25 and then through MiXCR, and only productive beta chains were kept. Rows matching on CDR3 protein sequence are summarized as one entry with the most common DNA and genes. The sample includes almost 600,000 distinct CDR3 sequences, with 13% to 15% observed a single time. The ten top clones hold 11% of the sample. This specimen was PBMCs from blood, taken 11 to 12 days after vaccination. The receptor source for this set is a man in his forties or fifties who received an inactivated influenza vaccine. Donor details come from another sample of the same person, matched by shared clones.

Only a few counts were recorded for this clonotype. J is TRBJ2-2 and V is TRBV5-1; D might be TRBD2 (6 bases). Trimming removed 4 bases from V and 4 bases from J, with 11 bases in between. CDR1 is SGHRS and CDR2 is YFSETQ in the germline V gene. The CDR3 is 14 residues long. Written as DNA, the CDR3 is TGCGCCAGCAGCGAGGCCGGGGGCACCGGGGAGCTGTTTTTT. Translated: CASSEAGGTGELFF.

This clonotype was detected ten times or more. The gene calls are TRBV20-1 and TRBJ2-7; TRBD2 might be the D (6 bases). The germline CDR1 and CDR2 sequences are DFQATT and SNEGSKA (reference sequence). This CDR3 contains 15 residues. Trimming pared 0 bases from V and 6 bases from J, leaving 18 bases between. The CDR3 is CSAREWLSGVGEQYF. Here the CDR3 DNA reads TGCAGTGCTAGAGAATGGTTATCGGGGGTTGGCGAGCAGTACTTC.

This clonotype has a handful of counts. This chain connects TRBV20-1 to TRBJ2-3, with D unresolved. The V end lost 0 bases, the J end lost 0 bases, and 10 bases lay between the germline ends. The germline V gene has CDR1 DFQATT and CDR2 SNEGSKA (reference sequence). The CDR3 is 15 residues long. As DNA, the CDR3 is TGCAGTGCTAGAGAATCCGGGCAGAGCACAGATACGCAGTATTTT. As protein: CSARESGQSTDTQYF.

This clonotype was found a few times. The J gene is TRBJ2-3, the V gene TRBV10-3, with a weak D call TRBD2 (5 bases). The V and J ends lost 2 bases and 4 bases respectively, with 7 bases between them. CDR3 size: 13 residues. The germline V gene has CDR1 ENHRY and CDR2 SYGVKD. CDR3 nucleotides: TGTGCCATCAGTGAGGACTACCCAGATACGCAGTATTTT. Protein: CAISEDYPDTQYF.

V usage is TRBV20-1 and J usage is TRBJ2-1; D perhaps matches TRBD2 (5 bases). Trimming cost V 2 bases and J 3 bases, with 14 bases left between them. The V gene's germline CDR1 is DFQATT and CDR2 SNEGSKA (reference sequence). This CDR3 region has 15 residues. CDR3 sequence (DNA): TGCAGTGCTAGAACCCCGGGAACCCTCTACAATGAGCAGTTCTTC. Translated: CSARTPGTLYNEQFF.

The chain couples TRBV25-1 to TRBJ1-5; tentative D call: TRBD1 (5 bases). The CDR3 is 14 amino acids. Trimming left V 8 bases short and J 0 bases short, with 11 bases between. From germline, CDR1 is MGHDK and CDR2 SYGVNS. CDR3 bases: TGTGCCAGCTCCAGACAGAATAGCAATCAGCCCCAGCATTTT. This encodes CASSRQNSNQPQHF.

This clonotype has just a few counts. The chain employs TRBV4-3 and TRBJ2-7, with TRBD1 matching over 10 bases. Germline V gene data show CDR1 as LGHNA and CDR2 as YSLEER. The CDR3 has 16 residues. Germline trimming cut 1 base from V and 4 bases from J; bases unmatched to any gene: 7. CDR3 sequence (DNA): TGCGCCAGCAGCCAAGCCCGGGACAGGGGTTATTACGAGCAGTACTTC. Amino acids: CASSQARDRGYYEQYF.

This chain's CDR3 is CAMPALLSTWEALHF. CDR3 bases: TGCGCCATGCCAGCTCTTCTAAGCACCTGGGAAGCCCTCCACTTT. V and J are TRBV10-1 and TRBJ1-6; D is uncertain. Germline V gives CDR1 WNHNN, CDR2 SYGVQD (reference sequence). This CDR3 spans 15 amino acids. The V end was cut by 10 bases, the J end by 14 bases, with 27 bases between.

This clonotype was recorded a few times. This chain's CDR3 is CASSQDPRGAYEQYF. CDR3 nucleotide sequence: TGTGCCAGCAGCCAAGACCCCAGGGGAGCCTACGAGCAGTACTTC. The rearrangement uses TRBV14 and TRBJ2-7; tentative D call: TRBD1 (6 bases). The CDR3 runs to 15 residues. In germline, CDR1 is SGHDN, CDR2 FVKESK. The V end lost 0 bases, the J end lost 2 bases, and 11 bases lay between the germline ends.

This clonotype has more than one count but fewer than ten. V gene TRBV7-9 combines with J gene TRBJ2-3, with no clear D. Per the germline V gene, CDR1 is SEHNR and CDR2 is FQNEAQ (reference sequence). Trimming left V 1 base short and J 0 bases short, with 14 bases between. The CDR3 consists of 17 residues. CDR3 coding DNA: TGTGCCAGCAGCTTAGGGGTACAGCCCACTAGCACAGATACGCAGTATTTT. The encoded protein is CASSLGVQPTSTDTQYF. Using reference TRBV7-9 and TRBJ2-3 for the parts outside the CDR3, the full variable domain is DTGVSQNPRHKITKRGQNVTFRCDPISEHNRLYWYRQTLGQGPEFLTYFQNEAQLEKSRLLSDRFSAERPKGSFSTLEIQRTEQGDSAMYLCASSLGVQPTSTDTQYFGPGTRLTVL.

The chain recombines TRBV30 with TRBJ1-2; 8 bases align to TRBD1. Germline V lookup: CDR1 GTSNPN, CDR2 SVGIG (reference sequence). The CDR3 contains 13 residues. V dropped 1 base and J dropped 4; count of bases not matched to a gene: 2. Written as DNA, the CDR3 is TGTGCCTGGAGTGGCGGGACAGGCTATGGCTACACCTTC. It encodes CAWSGGTGYGYTF.

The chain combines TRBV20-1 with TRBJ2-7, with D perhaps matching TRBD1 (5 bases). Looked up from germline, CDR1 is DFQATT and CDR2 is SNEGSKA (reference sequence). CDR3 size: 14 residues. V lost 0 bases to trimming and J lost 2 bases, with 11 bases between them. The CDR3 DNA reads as TGCAGTGCTAGAGATCCCCAGGGTGCCTACGAGCAGTACTTC. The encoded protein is CSARDPQGAYEQYF.

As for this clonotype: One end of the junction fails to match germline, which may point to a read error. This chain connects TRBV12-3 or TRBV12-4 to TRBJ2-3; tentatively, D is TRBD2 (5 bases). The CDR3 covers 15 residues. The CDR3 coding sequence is TGTTCCAGCAGTTTAGTGGGCGGCCGGGGAGATACGCAGTATTTT. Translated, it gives CSSSLVGGRGDTQYF.

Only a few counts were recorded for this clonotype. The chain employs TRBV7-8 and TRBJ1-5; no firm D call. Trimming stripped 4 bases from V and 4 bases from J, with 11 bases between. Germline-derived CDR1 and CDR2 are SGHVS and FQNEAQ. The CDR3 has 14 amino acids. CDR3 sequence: CASSSGRLNQPQHF. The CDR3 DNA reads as TGTGCCAGCAGCTCTGGACGGTTAAATCAGCCCCAGCATTTT.

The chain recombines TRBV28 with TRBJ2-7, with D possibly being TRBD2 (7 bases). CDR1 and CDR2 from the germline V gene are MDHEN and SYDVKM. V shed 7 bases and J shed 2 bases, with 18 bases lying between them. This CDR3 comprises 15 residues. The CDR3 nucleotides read TGTGCCAGCATCCAAGGGGGGGTCGCTCCCTACGAGCAGTACTTC. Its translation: CASIQGGVAPYEQYF.

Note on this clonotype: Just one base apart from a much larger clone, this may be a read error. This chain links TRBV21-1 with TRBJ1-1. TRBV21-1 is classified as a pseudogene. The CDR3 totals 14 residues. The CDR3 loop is CASSKERVNTEAFF. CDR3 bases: TGTGCCAGCAGCAAAGAACGGGTGAACACTGAAGCTTTCTTT.

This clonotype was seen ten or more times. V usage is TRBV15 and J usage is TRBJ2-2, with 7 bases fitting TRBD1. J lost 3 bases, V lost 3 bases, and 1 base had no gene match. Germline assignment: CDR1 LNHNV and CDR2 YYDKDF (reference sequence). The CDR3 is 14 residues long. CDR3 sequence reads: CATSRQGDTGELFF. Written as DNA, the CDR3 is TGTGCCACCAGCAGGCAGGGGGACACCGGGGAGCTGTTTTTT.

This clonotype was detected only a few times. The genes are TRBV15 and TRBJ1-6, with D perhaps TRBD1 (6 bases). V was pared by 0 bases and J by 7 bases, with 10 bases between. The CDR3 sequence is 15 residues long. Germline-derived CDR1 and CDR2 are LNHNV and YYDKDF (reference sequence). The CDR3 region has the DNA TGTGCCACCAGCAGAGATCCAGGGGTAAATTCACCCCTCCACTTT. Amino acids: CATSRDPGVNSPLHF.

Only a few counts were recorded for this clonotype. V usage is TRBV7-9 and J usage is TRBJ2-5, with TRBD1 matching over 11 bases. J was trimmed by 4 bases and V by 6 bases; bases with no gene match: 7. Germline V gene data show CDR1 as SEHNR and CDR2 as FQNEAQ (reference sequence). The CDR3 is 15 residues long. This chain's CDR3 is CASSFGQGASETQYF. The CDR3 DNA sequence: TGTGCCAGCAGTTTCGGACAGGGGGCTTCAGAGACCCAGTACTTC.

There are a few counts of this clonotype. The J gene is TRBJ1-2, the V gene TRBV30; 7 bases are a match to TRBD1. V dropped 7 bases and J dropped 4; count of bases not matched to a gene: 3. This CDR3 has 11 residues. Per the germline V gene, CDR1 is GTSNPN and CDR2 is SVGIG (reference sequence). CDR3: CAFGTVYGYTF. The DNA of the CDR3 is TGTGCCTTCGGGACAGTCTATGGCTACACCTTC.

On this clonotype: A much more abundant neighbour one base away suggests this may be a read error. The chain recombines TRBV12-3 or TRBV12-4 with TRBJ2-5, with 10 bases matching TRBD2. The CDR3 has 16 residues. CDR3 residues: CACSFGLAGAGETQYF. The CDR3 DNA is TGTGCCTGCAGTTTCGGGCTAGCGGGAGCGGGAGAGACCCAGTACTTC.

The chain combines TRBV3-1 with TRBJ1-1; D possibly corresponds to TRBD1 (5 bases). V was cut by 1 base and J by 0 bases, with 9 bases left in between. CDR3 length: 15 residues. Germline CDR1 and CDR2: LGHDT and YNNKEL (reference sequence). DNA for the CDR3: TGTGCCAGCAGCCAAGCGACAGCCATGAACACTGAAGCTTTCTTT. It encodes CASSQATAMNTEAFF.

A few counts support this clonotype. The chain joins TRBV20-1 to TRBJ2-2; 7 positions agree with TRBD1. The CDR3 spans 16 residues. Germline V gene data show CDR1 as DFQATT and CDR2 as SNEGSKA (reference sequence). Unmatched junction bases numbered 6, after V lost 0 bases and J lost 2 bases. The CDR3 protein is CSARDHRGPNTGELFF. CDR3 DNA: TGCAGTGCTAGAGATCACAGGGGTCCTAACACCGGGGAGCTGTTTTTT.